The 18 T cell receptor beta chains below were found in one sample sequenced in a study of blood T cell repertoires in COVID-19. TCRdb's table, derived via immunoSEQ multiplex PCR, lists solely in-frame clones and lacks some. The sample gives around 250,000 clones, 86% of which show up once; about 2.1% is in the top ten. The sample taken for sequencing was PBMCs or T cells enriched from blood (not recorded which). These receptors all come from a woman in her forties or fifties who had recovered from COVID-19.

With regard to this clone: A junction boundary mismatches the germline segment, possibly from a read error. The chain joins TRBV19 to TRBJ1-1, with TRBD1 matching over 8 bases. Germline V gene sequence: CDR1 LNHDA, CDR2 SQIVND (reference sequence). CDR3 length equals 13 residues. Written as DNA, the CDR3 is TGTGCCAGTAGTATTGGCCCCAGGCAGGGGGCGTCCTTT. This gives the protein CASSIGPRQGASF.

The rearrangement joins TRBV5-1 to TRBJ1-1; D perhaps matches TRBD1 (6 bases). Germline V gene lookup returns CDR1 SGHRS and CDR2 YFSETQ. V was pared by 5 bases and J by 1 base, with 15 bases between. CDR3 size: 15 residues. CDR3 amino acids: CASRQDGQPNTEAFF. As DNA, the CDR3 is TGCGCCAGCAGACAAGATGGACAGCCGAACACTGAAGCTTTCTTT.

The table lists this clone with a count of one. One end of the junction varies from germline; a read error may be responsible. This rearrangement joins TRBV7-7 to TRBJ2-2; TRBD2 matches at 8 bases. The CDR3 sequence is 16 residues long. Germline CDR1 and CDR2: SSHAT and FNYEAQ (reference sequence). CDR3 nucleotide sequence: TGTGCTAGCAGCGGTAGCGGGATCCCGAACACCGGGGAGCTGTTTTTT. Its translation: CASSGSGIPNTGELFF. Using reference TRBV7-7 and TRBJ2-2 for the parts outside the CDR3, the full variable domain is GAGVSQSPRYKVTKRGQDVTLRCDPISSHATLYWYQQALGQGPEFLTYFNYEAQPDKSGLPSDRFSAERPEGSISTLTIQRTEQRDSAMYRCASSGSGIPNTGELFFGEGSRLTVL.

The chain couples TRBV7-2 to TRBJ1-6, with 7 bases lining up with TRBD1. Unmatched junction bases numbered 6, after V lost 0 bases and J lost 7 bases. CDR3 length: 16 residues. Per the germline V gene, CDR1 is SGHTA and CDR2 is FQGNSA. CDR3 residues: CASSLAGQALNSPLHF. CDR3 DNA: TGTGCCAGCAGCTTAGCCGGACAGGCCCTAAATTCACCCCTCCACTTT.

This chain connects TRBV30 to TRBJ1-5; D gene unclear. The V end lost 2 bases, the J end lost 4 bases, and 9 bases lay between the germline ends. CDR3 length: 13 amino acids. Germline CDR1 and CDR2: GTSNPN and SVGIG (reference sequence). The CDR3 protein is CAWSRSKNQPQHF. In nucleotides, the CDR3 is TGTGCCTGGAGTCGGAGCAAAAATCAGCCCCAGCATTTT.

V is TRBV29-1 and J is TRBJ2-2, with TRBD2 as a possible D gene (5 bases). This CDR3 region has 13 residues. Germline lookup yields CDR1 SQVTM and CDR2 ANQGSEA. V was cut by 3 bases and J by 1 base, with 6 bases left in between. The CDR3, as DNA: TGCAGCGTTGACCGGGAGAACACCGGGGAGCTGTTTTTT. Protein sequence: CSVDRENTGELFF.

The chain carries TRBV15 and TRBJ1-3; 11 nucleotides agree with TRBD1. With V trimmed by 1 base and J by 2 bases, 1 base remained unmatched. Germline V gene sequence: CDR1 LNHNV, CDR2 YYDKDF (reference sequence). The CDR3 has 16 amino acids. This CDR3 reads CATSRGDRGAGNTIYF. The DNA of the CDR3 is TGTGCCACCAGCAGAGGGGACAGGGGGGCTGGAAACACCATATATTTT.

The CDR3 here is CASSDQGARTGELFF. The CDR3 DNA is TGTGCCAGCTCAGATCAGGGGGCGCGCACCGGGGAGCTGTTTTTT. The chain combines TRBV18 with TRBJ2-2, with 8 bases identical to TRBD1. Germline V gives CDR1 KGHSH, CDR2 LQKENI. Germline trimming cut 5 bases from V and 4 bases from J; bases unmatched to any gene: 6. The CDR3 loop spans 15 amino acids. Looking up the rest from reference TRBV18 and TRBJ2-2 gives the full variable domain: NAGVMQNPRHLVRRRGQEARLRCSPMKGHSHVYWYRQLPEEGLKFMVYLQKENIIDESGMPKERFSAEFPKEGPSILRIQQVVRGDSAAYFCASSDQGARTGELFFGEGSRLTVL.

The rearrangement uses TRBV28 and TRBJ1-5; TRBD1 might be the D (5 bases). The CDR3 covers 16 residues. V lost 3 bases and J lost 4, with 16 bases in between. The germline V gene has CDR1 MDHEN and CDR2 SYDVKM. The CDR3, as DNA: TGTGCCAGCAGTTTTCGAGGAACAGGAAAAAATCAGCCCCAGCATTTT. As protein: CASSFRGTGKNQPQHF.

This clone was seen a handful of times. The chain uses TRBV28 and TRBJ1-5; tentative D call: TRBD1 (5 bases). Germline V lookup: CDR1 MDHEN, CDR2 SYDVKM. The CDR3 runs 15 residues. The ends were cut back, 8 bases at V and 9 bases at J, with 23 bases in the middle. The CDR3 region is CASLKEGAKLLPQHF. CDR3 bases: TGTGCCAGCCTTAAGGAAGGGGCCAAACTCCTGCCCCAGCATTTT.

V is TRBV19 and J is TRBJ1-2; D possibly corresponds to TRBD1 (6 bases). Trimming pared 5 bases from V and 0 bases from J, leaving 13 bases between. Germline-derived CDR1 and CDR2 are LNHDA and SQIVND (reference sequence). The CDR3 covers 15 residues. DNA of the CDR3: TGTGCCAGTAGTGGCAGGGACAAACCTAACTATGGCTACACCTTC. It encodes CASSGRDKPNYGYTF.

The chain carries TRBV27 and TRBJ1-2, with no clear D. V dropped 3 bases and J dropped 4 bases, with 9 bases sitting between them. From germline, CDR1 is MNHEY and CDR2 SMNVEV (reference sequence). The CDR3 sequence is 13 residues long. The CDR3 protein is CASSFSGSYGYTF. The CDR3 region has the DNA TGTGCCAGCAGTTTTTCAGGAAGCTATGGCTACACCTTC.

This clone came up a few times. V gene TRBV19 combines with J gene TRBJ1-1; 7 bases line up with TRBD1. CDR1 LNHDA and CDR2 SQIVND come from the germline V gene (reference sequence). Trimming at V came to 7 bases and at J to 2 bases, leaving 7 bases not matched to a gene. This CDR3 comprises 14 residues. DNA of the CDR3: TGTGCCAGTAACGAGGGGGCGATTAACACTGAAGCTTTCTTT. Protein: CASNEGAINTEAFF.

This clone has just a few counts. This chain connects TRBV4-3 to TRBJ2-3; the match to TRBD2 covers 11 bases. Germline V CDR1 and CDR2: LGHNA, YSLEER. V shed 1 base, J shed 5 bases, and the junction held 5 bases outside the gene matches. This CDR3 has 16 residues. The CDR3 DNA follows: TGCGCCAGCAGCCAAGCAGCTAGCGGGAGGCTAGATACGCAGTATTTT. It is translated as CASSQAASGRLDTQYF.

This CDR3 reads CASSLVPTGQETQYF. The CDR3 DNA reads TGTGCCAGCAGCTTGGTTCCAACCGGGCAAGAGACCCAGTACTTC. The chain combines TRBV5-5 with TRBJ2-5; D remains ambiguous. The germline V and J ends were trimmed by 0 bases and 2 bases, with 11 bases remaining between them. Germline V gene sequence: CDR1 SGHKS, CDR2 YYEKEE (reference sequence). This CDR3 spans 15 amino acids.

This chain joins TRBV7-2 and TRBJ2-3; TRBD1 matches 8 bases. The junction had 8 bases not matched to a gene; V was cut back by 5 bases and J by 4 bases. Germline CDR1 is SGHTA and CDR2 is FQGNSA. This CDR3 is built from 15 residues. CDR3 sequence (DNA): TGTGCCAGCAGCGCCCGGACAGGGCGGGCAGATACGCAGTATTTT. It is translated as CASSARTGRADTQYF.

CDR3 coding DNA: TGTGCCAGCAGTTCCGGACAGAACACTGAAGCTTTCTTT. It codes for CASSSGQNTEAFF. The chain uses TRBV28 and TRBJ1-1; TRBD1 is a possible D gene (5 bases). Trimming cost V 4 bases and J 1 base, with 7 bases left between them. There are 13 residues in the CDR3. Germline V gene data show CDR1 as MDHEN and CDR2 as SYDVKM.

The chain couples TRBV7-9 to TRBJ2-7; the match to TRBD1 covers 10 bases. J gave up 5 bases and V 4 bases, and 8 bases lay outside the gene matches. Germline CDR1 reads SEHNR; CDR2 reads FQNEAQ (reference sequence). This CDR3 contains 15 residues. Here the CDR3 reads CASSSGQGLLDEQYF. The CDR3 DNA reads as TGTGCCAGCAGCTCGGGACAGGGGCTATTAGACGAGCAGTACTTC.